This TCR beta chain was recorded in a study of lymphopenia after photon versus proton radiotherapy. Notes on this clone: Its specificity is not known.

V was pared by 8 bases and J by 4 bases, with 17 bases between. The CDR3 totals 14 residues. Germline V gene data show CDR1 as SGHNT and CDR2 as YYREEE (reference sequence). Sequencing was performed with immunoSEQ multiplex PCR; in TCRdb, only in-frame clones are kept and a portion is missing. The table records about 160,000 clones, 70% to 90% of them present only once. Study-wide results and limits: In patients who died, overall survival fell as post-nadir TCR diversity dropped more. Post-nadir diversity loss with photons came from oligoclonal expansion, particularly CD8+ Temra cells.

Sequenced material: peripheral blood, taken from a patient treated with photon-based radiotherapy. V and J are TRBV5-4 and TRBJ2-3; possible D gene TRBD1, 6 bases. The TCR was taken from a man between 45 and 60 years old with gastric cancer. CDR3 DNA sequence: TGTGCCAGTTTCCGAACAGGGAGAGCAGATACGCAGTATTTT. Residues: CASFRTGRADTQYF.